This T cell receptor (beta chain) was recovered during a study of Ad26.COV2.S vaccination and SARS-CoV-2 variants. Libraries were prepared by immunoSEQ multiplex PCR; TCRdb keeps only in-frame clonotypes and omits some of them. The sample comprises 350,000 to 450,000 clones, roughly 94% of which are singletons, and roughly 3.9% rests with the top ten. Study-wide findings and caveats: Analytic work on TCR breadth and depth might have understated the full extent of total T cell responses. Considerable breadth of spike-specific CD8+ and CD4+ T cell responses has reportedly been documented following vaccination. Placebo recipients and vaccine recipients were similar in non-spike TCR breadth.

The V gene lost 6 bases and the J gene lost 3 bases, with 11 bases spanning the gap. This CDR3 contains 13 residues. Germline V lookup: CDR1 LNHDA, CDR2 SQIVND (reference sequence). Regarding this clone: Antigen: not known.

Specimen: peripheral blood, collected after recovery from COVID-19. The rearrangement uses TRBV19 and TRBJ2-5, with D perhaps TRBD1 or TRBD2 (7 bases each). This TCR was recovered from a human donor who had recovered from COVID-19. The CDR3 nucleotides read TGTGCCAGTAGGGGAGGGACAGAAGAGACCCAGTACTTC. Amino acid sequence: CASRGGTEETQYF.